This T cell receptor (beta chain) was captured in a study of TIL therapy for anti-PD-1-resistant metastatic lung cancer (dated by TCRdb to the early 2020s). Broadly, across the study: Enrolled patients had a median age of around 50 years (range 38-75) and a median tumor PD-L1 proportion score of approximately 6.2%. Across the cohort, whole-exome sequencing showed a median non-synonymous tumor mutation burden of roughly 1.5 mutations per megabase. T cell receptor beta sequencing of tumor and peripheral blood served to follow clonotypes across the tumor, the expanded TIL product, and serial blood samples. The cohort was predominantly lung adenocarcinoma, with four EGFR-mutant and two ALK-rearranged tumors, and half of patients were current or former smokers. The paper as a whole reports these results and caveats: High clonal turnover was observed in TIL culture, with many enriched product clones not detected in the baseline tumor, which suggested clonal contraction rather than faithful expansion. The cohort was highly selected, including more treatment-naive, never-smoker and oncogene-addicted patients than is typical, which limits generalizability. Higher clonality and lower diversity were observed in expanded TIL cultures than in baseline intratumoral T cells (median clonality around 5.9% vs 31%, p < 0.0001). The study protocol defined all tumor marker inferences as exploratory.

TCR beta CDR3 regions were amplified from genomic DNA by bias-controlled multiplex PCR with the immunoSEQ v3 hsTCRB kit. TCR libraries were sequenced on an Illumina NextSeq 500 to about 2 million read pairs for survey level or about 5-6.5 million for deep level. Concerning the study's data processing: Clonality was reported by immunoSEQ Analyzer software, which also assigned V, D and J genes and filtered out non-productive sequences. Repertoires of infused TIL and blood were compared using productive Simpson clonality and the Morisita overlap index of productive TRB rearrangements. The source is immuneACCESS, and TCRdb retained only in-frame sequences with V and J called. Part of the clones is not carried over; for the studies checked, unresolved V genes explain less than half of this, and the remainder is unexplained. The V and J calls and clone size come from that table; D and trimming were worked out from the DNA. Within this sample are 95,000 or so clones, with 55% to 75% of them counted one time only. Roughly 11% of the sample rests with the top ten.

Turning to this clone: Its specific antigen is unknown. Base quality data are lacking; no much larger clone is found one base away.

The cysteine opens and the phenylalanine closes a CDR3 of 15 amino acids. The kept DNA is CDR3 alone, 45 bases in frame from the first base. V gives up 7 bases and J gives up 0 bases, and the segment between their germline ends measures 10 bases. Taken from the germline V gene, the CDR1 and CDR2 loops are MNHEY and SVGAGI. This specimen's time point label, per the study, means: pre-treatment sample, taken before nivolumab and TIL therapy. Baseline tumor samples were excised metastases, mostly pleural nodules or supraclavicular lymph nodes, from the same resection used to grow TIL. Before any PD-1/PD-L1 blockade was given, tumors were harvested, nivolumab was then administered, and patients who progressed went on to receive lymphodepletion, an infusion of expanded TIL, and IL-2. Adults with stage 4 NSCLC were enrolled from October 2017 to January 2020 in a dual-center phase I trial. Samples were obtained from a single-arm, open-label phase I trial in which tumor-infiltrating lymphocyte therapy with nivolumab was evaluated in advanced non-small cell lung cancer. For each resected tumor, portions were snap-frozen in liquid nitrogen and kept at -80 degrees C. Tumor regions of interest were chosen on H&E sections by laser-capture macrodissection, pulverized into roughly 16 mg aliquots, and extracted with Qiagen Allprep kits.

The chain links TRBV6-5 with TRBJ1-6; no confident D gene assignment can be made. The source is a person aged 25 to 80 with non-small cell lung cancer. The sample was tumor tissue, taken at baseline. The CDR3 here reads CASIEGSSYNSPLHF. The bases read TGTGCCAGCATCGAAGGCTCCTCCTATAATTCACCCCTCCACTTT.